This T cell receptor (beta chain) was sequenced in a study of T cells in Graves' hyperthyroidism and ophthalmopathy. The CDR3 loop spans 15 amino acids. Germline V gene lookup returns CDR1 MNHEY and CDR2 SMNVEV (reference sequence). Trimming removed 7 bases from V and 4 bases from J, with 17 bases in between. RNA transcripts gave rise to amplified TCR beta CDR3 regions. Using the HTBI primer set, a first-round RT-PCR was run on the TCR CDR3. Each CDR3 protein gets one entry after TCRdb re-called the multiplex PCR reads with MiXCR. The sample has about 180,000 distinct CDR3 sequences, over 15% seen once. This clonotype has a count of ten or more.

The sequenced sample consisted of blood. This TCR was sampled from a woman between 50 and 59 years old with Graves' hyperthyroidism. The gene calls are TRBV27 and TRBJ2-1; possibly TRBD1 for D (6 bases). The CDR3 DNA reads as TGTGCCAGCACCCGGCATGGGACACATTACAATGAGCAGTTCTTC. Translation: CASTRHGTHYNEQFF.